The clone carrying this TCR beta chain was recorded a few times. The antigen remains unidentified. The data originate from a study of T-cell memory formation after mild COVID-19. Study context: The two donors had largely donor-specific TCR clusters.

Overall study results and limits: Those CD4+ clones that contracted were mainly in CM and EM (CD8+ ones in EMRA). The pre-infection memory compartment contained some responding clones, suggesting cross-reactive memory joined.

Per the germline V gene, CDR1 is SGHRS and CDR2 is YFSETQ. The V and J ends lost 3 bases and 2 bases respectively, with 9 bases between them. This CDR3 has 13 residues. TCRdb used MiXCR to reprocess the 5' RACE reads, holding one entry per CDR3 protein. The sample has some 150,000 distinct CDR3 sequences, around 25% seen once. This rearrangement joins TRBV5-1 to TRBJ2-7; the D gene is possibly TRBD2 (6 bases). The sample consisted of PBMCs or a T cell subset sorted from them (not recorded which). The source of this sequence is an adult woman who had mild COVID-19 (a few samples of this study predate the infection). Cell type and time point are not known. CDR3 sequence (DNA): TGCGCCAGCAGCTCCCGCGGGGCCTACGAGCAGTACTTC. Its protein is CASSSRGAYEQYF.